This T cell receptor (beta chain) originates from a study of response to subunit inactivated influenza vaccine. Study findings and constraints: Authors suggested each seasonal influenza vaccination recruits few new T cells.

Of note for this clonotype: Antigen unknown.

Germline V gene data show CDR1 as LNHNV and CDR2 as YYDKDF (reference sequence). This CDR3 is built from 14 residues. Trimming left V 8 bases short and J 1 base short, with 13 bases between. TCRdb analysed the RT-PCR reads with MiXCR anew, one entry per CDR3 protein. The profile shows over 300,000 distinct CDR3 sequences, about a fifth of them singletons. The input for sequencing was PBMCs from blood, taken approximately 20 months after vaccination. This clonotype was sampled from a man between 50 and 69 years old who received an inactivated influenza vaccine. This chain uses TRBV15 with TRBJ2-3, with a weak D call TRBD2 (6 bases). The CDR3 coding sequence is TGTGCCACCTTGAGGGGCGGGGGCACAGATACGCAGTATTTT. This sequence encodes CATLRGGGTDTQYF.